The 14 T cell receptor beta chains in this list originate from one sample, sequenced in a study of T cell responses to AZD1222 COVID-19 vaccine. Only in-frame clones appear in the TCRdb table, and some are missing; sequencing was by immunoSEQ multiplex PCR. The sample contains roughly 150,000 clones, around 94% of which appear only once. Sample: peripheral blood, taken 28 days after the second AZD1222 dose. The receptors originated from an adult who received the AZD1222 COVID-19 vaccine.

The V and J genes are TRBV27 and TRBJ1-6, with 8 bases identical to TRBD1. The CDR3 contains 14 residues. Germline V CDR1 and CDR2: MNHEY, SMNVEV (reference sequence). The V and J ends lost 6 bases and 11 bases, in that order; junction bases with no gene match: 9. The CDR3 reads CASSPGQAGAPLHF. As DNA, the CDR3 is TGTGCCAGCAGCCCGGGACAGGCCGGGGCACCCCTCCACTTT.

This clone was counted once. The chain couples TRBV27 to TRBJ2-7; D is unresolved. V was trimmed by 5 bases and J by 6 bases, leaving 11 bases between them. This CDR3 contains 12 residues. Germline CDR1 reads MNHEY; CDR2 reads SMNVEV (reference sequence). In nucleotides, the CDR3 is TGTGCCAGCAGTCCGCCCGGTCCCGAGCAGTACTTC. Translation gives CASSPPGPEQYF.

The genes are TRBV4-3 and TRBJ1-4; TRBD1 aligns across 9 bases. CDR1 is LGHNA, CDR2 YSLEER, per germline. The CDR3 spans 14 residues. V lost 4 bases and J lost 8; bases outside the gene matches: 5. The CDR3 loop reads CASSPGQGGEKLFF. In DNA form, the CDR3 reads TGCGCCAGCAGCCCGGGACAGGGAGGGGAAAAACTGTTTTTT.

This chain connects TRBV30 to TRBJ1-2; TRBD1 matches 7 bases. This CDR3 spans 13 amino acids. V shed 3 bases, J shed 6 bases, and the junction held 7 bases outside the gene matches. The germline V gene has CDR1 GTSNPN and CDR2 SVGIG (reference sequence). This CDR3 reads CAWRMGQTDGYTF. Here the CDR3 DNA reads TGTGCCTGGAGGATGGGACAGACGGATGGCTACACCTTC.

V usage is TRBV7-9 and J usage is TRBJ2-7; D might be TRBD2 (5 bases). The CDR3 extends over 15 amino acids. With 3 bases removed from V and 0 bases from J, the gap between germline ends came to 12 bases. Per the germline V gene, CDR1 is SEHNR and CDR2 is FQNEAQ (reference sequence). This chain's CDR3 is CASSFGVRSSYEQYF. The CDR3, as DNA: TGTGCCAGCAGCTTCGGGGTCCGGAGCTCCTACGAGCAGTACTTC.

The chain has TRBV7-3 and TRBJ2-1; possibly TRBD1 or TRBD2 for D (7 bases each). CDR1 is SGHTA and CDR2 is FQGTGA in the germline V gene. This CDR3 comprises 17 residues. V lost 4 bases and J lost 2, with 18 bases in between. CDR3 sequence: CASSSQGTTPPYNEQFF. DNA for the CDR3: TGTGCCAGCAGCTCACAGGGGACTACGCCCCCCTACAATGAGCAGTTCTTC.

The V gene is TRBV19, the J gene TRBJ1-2; 8 bases are shared with TRBD1. This CDR3 is 17 amino acids long. Germline CDR1 reads LNHDA; CDR2 reads SQIVND (reference sequence). The ends lost 1 base at V and 4 bases at J; junction bases unmatched: 11. The CDR3 loop is CASSIVAGGPQPYGYTF. CDR3 sequence (DNA): TGTGCCAGTAGTATAGTGGCAGGGGGCCCGCAACCCTATGGCTACACCTTC.

This clone has a handful of counts. J is TRBJ1-1 and V is TRBV4-1, with D unclear. Germline CDR1 is MGHRA and CDR2 is YSYEKL. The germline V and J ends were trimmed by 3 bases and 4 bases, with 9 bases remaining between them. The CDR3 is made up of 13 amino acids. For the CDR3, the DNA is TGCGCCAGCAGCCAGGGAGGGAGCACTGAAGCTTTCTTT. Amino acids: CASSQGGSTEAFF.

This clone was seen a handful of times. This rearrangement joins TRBV18 to TRBJ1-2; no definite D call. The germline V gene has CDR1 KGHSH and CDR2 LQKENI. V lost 3 bases and J 2 bases, leaving 7 bases between the germline ends. The length of the CDR3 is 13 residues. The CDR3 spells CASSPTENYGYTF. CDR3 in DNA: TGTGCCAGCTCACCTACAGAGAACTATGGCTACACCTTC.

V gene TRBV5-4 combines with J gene TRBJ1-6; 9 bases match TRBD1. J lost 3 bases, V lost 4 bases, and 17 bases had no gene match. Germline CDR1 reads SGHNT; CDR2 reads YYREEE (reference sequence). The CDR3 is 20 residues long. CDR3 DNA sequence: TGTGCCAGCAGCAAGACCGGGACAGGGTATCTTAACGGCTATAATTCACCCCTCCACTTT. Encoded protein: CASSKTGTGYLNGYNSPLHF. The whole variable domain, remainder taken from reference TRBV5-4 and TRBJ1-6, is ETGVTQSPTHLIKTRGQQVTLRCSSQSGHNTVSWYQQALGQGPQFIFQYYREEENGRGNFPPRFSGLQFPNYSSELNVNALELDDSALYLCASSKTGTGYLNGYNSPLHFGNGTRLTVT.

The V call is TRBV1, the J call TRBJ2-7. TRBV1 is given as a pseudogene. The CDR3 runs to 13 residues. CDR3 in amino acids: CTSSQDRVGEQYV. CDR3 DNA sequence: TGCACCAGCAGCCAAGATAGGGTTGGCGAGCAGTACGTC.

CDR3 in DNA: TGTGCCAGCAGCATGCGGACAGGGGGCTCTGGAAACACCATATATTTT. Translated: CASSMRTGGSGNTIYF. The chain couples TRBV13 to TRBJ1-3; 10 bases align to TRBD1. The ends lost 5 bases at V and 0 bases at J; junction bases unmatched: 4. The CDR3 runs to 16 residues. The germline V gene encodes CDR1 PRHDT and CDR2 FYEKMQ (reference sequence).

In this sample, this clone turned up once. The V and J genes are TRBV7-9 and TRBJ2-1; a possible D gene is TRBD2 (6 bases). The V gene's germline CDR1 is SEHNR and CDR2 FQNEAQ (reference sequence). The V end lost 3 bases, the J end lost 3 bases, and 12 bases lay between the germline ends. The CDR3 length is 15 residues. As DNA, the CDR3 is TGTGCCAGCAGCTTGAGAAGCGGGTACTACAATGAGCAGTTCTTC. Translation gives CASSLRSGYYNEQFF.

This chain links TRBV5-3 with TRBJ1-5, with TRBD1 as a possible D gene (6 bases). TRBV5-3 is labeled an ORF, and its function is uncertain. The ends were cut back, 2 bases at V and 0 bases at J, with 21 bases in the middle. The CDR3 has 19 amino acids. CDR3 sequence reads: CARSFPPGAHPYSNQPQHF. CDR3 DNA sequence: TGTGCCAGAAGCTTCCCCCCAGGGGCCCACCCTTATAGCAATCAGCCCCAGCATTTT.